Below, 9 T cell receptor beta chains from the same sample are listed, as sequenced in a study of T cells in Graves' hyperthyroidism and ophthalmopathy. Amplification of TCR beta CDR3 regions was performed using RNA transcripts as template. Researchers ran a first-round RT-PCR on the TCR CDR3 using the HTBI primer set. One entry per CDR3 protein results from TCRdb running MiXCR on the multiplex PCR reads. The data show a few hundred thousand distinct CDR3 sequences, with less than 25% seen just once and about 26% held by the top ten. The sequenced material came from blood. The receptor set was obtained from a man aged 18 to 30 with Graves' hyperthyroidism.

The chain has TRBV28 and TRBJ2-5, with D possibly being TRBD1 or TRBD2 (6 bases each). Trimming cost V 3 bases and J 7 bases, with 18 bases left between them. The V gene's germline CDR1 is MDHEN and CDR2 SYDVKM. The CDR3 has 15 residues. CDR3 DNA: TGTGCCAGCAGTTTCACCACCGGGGGCCCGAGGACCCAGTACTTC. Residues: CASSFTTGGPRTQYF.

This clonotype was observed many times. V and J are TRBV2 and TRBJ2-7; D uncertain. Looked up from germline, CDR1 is SNHLY and CDR2 is FYNNEI. The CDR3 extends over 11 amino acids. V was clipped by 10 bases and J by 6 bases, with 13 bases between them. The CDR3 nucleotides read TGTGCCAATTATCGCGGATCCGAGCAGTACTTC. This encodes CANYRGSEQYF.

This clonotype has ten or more counts. The V call is TRBV7-9, the J call TRBJ1-2; 10 bases are a match to TRBD1. Germline-derived CDR1 and CDR2 are SEHNR and FQNEAQ (reference sequence). The CDR3 spans 14 residues. The J segment lost 2 bases and the V segment lost 5 bases, leaving 2 bases of the junction unmatched. In nucleotides, the CDR3 is TGTGCCAGCAGCACGGGACAGGGGAACTATGGCTACACCTTC. Translating it yields CASSTGQGNYGYTF.

At least ten counts were recorded for this clonotype. The V and J genes are TRBV12-3 or TRBV12-4 and TRBJ2-2, with D perhaps matching TRBD1 (6 bases). V lost 1 base and J lost 3, with 12 bases in between. The CDR3 is 16 residues long. The DNA for the CDR3 is TGTGCCAGCAGTTTAGGATGGGGGCGGGACACCGGGGAGCTGTTTTTT. Its protein is CASSLGWGRDTGELFF.

This clonotype has a count of ten or more. The chain is built from TRBV12-3 or TRBV12-4 and TRBJ1-2; tentatively, D is TRBD1 (6 bases). With 6 bases removed from V and 8 bases from J, the gap between germline ends came to 16 bases. The CDR3 is 13 amino acids. CDR3: CASSYRELSGYTF. CDR3 coding DNA: TGTGCCAGCAGCTACAGGGAGTTGAGCGGCTACACCTTC.

In this sample, this clonotype turned up many times. V and J are TRBV28 and TRBJ2-7; 7 bases are shared with TRBD1. This CDR3 is 14 amino acids long. V lost 8 bases to trimming and J lost 4 bases; unmatched junction nucleotides: 11. Germline V gene data show CDR1 as MDHEN and CDR2 as SYDVKM. The CDR3 here is CASGALTGIYEQYF. The CDR3, as DNA: TGTGCCAGCGGGGCATTGACAGGGATTTACGAGCAGTACTTC.

In this sample, this clonotype turned up a few times. This could be a read error, since a much larger clone is one nucleotide away. V gene TRBV14 combines with J gene TRBJ2-7; 10 bases are a match to TRBD1. Germline V gives CDR1 SGHDN, CDR2 FVKESK. J lost 6 bases, V lost 8 bases, and 7 bases had no gene match. The CDR3 loop spans 13 amino acids. In nucleotides, the CDR3 is TGTGCCAGCTCACTGGGGGACAGGGGCGAGCAGTACTTC. Protein: CASSLGDRGEQYF.

Many counts were recorded for this clonotype. The chain recombines TRBV27 with TRBJ2-7, with TRBD2 matching 11 bases. The length of the CDR3 is 15 residues. Per germline, CDR1 MNHEY and CDR2 SMNVEV (reference sequence). The V gene end was trimmed by 6 bases and the J gene end by 2 bases; junction bases not matched to a gene: 6. This CDR3 is CASRRNSGGAYEQYF. In nucleotides, the CDR3 is TGTGCCAGCAGAAGAAATAGCGGGGGGGCCTACGAGCAGTACTTC.

Comments on this clonotype: This clone may be a read error of a much larger clone one base away. The V call is TRBV10-2, the J call TRBJ2-2; 12 bases are a match to TRBD2. The CDR3 contains 17 residues. The germline CDR1 and CDR2 sequences are WSHSY and SAAADI. V trimming: 7 bases; J trimming: 4 bases; junction bases outside the gene matches: 10. The CDR3 DNA sequence: TGCGCCAGCACCCCCAGACCGGGACTAGCGGGCACCGGGGAGCTGTTTTTT. It encodes CASTPRPGLAGTGELFF.